Each of the 13 T cell receptor beta chains below was sequenced from the same sample in a study of blood T cell repertoires in COVID-19. Only in-frame clones appear in the TCRdb table, and some are missing; sequencing was by immunoSEQ multiplex PCR. This sample has around 21,000 clones, with about nine tenths found just once. Sequenced: peripheral blood. These receptors were collected from a human donor with active COVID-19. The donor label of this sample is uncertain.

The chain uses TRBV29-1 and TRBJ2-3; D is perhaps TRBD1 (6 bases). The CDR3 loop spans 15 amino acids. With 6 bases removed from V and 2 bases from J, the gap between germline ends came to 18 bases. In germline, CDR1 is SQVTM, CDR2 ANQGSEA. CDR3 protein: CSVDRDTTTTDTQYF. The DNA for the CDR3 is TGCAGCGTAGATAGGGACACGACTACCACAGATACGCAGTATTTT.

V gene TRBV5-1 combines with J gene TRBJ2-3, with TRBD2 as a possible D gene (5 bases). Trimming shortened V by 6 bases and J by 5 bases, and 13 bases separated the two germline ends. The CDR3 runs to 13 residues. Germline CDR1 is SGHRS and CDR2 is YFSETQ. The CDR3: CASTEDIGDTQYF. CDR3 DNA: TGCGCCAGCACGGAGGATATCGGAGATACGCAGTATTTT.

The rearrangement joins TRBV7-8 to TRBJ2-7; tentatively, D is TRBD2 (6 bases). V lost 4 bases and J lost 1, with 20 bases in between. CDR1 and CDR2 from the germline V gene are SGHVS and FQNEAQ. The CDR3 is 17 residues long. DNA for the CDR3: TGTGCCAGCAGCTCCCCGGCCGCGGGGTACAAATCCTACGAGCAGTACTTC. Its translation is CASSSPAAGYKSYEQYF.

This clone was seen more than once but under ten times. V usage is TRBV9 and J usage is TRBJ2-4, with 11 bases identical to TRBD2. The junction had 5 bases not matched to a gene; V was cut back by 0 bases and J by 6 bases. Germline V lookup: CDR1 SGDLS, CDR2 YYNGEE. The CDR3 sequence is 16 residues long. The CDR3 nucleotides read TGTGCCAGCAGCGTAGGAGGGACTAGCGGAATAAACATTCAGTACTTC. Protein product: CASSVGGTSGINIQYF.

The V and J genes are TRBV7-9 and TRBJ2-7; the D gene is possibly TRBD1 (6 bases). V lost 4 bases and J 7 bases, leaving 26 bases between the germline ends. CDR1 and CDR2 from the germline V gene are SEHNR and FQNEAQ (reference sequence). There are 17 residues in the CDR3. For the CDR3, the DNA is TGTGCCAGCAGCTCCTTAAGTGCCGGGACACGGTATCGGGAGCAGTACTTC. Residues: CASSSLSAGTRYREQYF. Variable domain in full (rest from reference TRBV7-9 and TRBJ2-7): DTGVSQNPRHKITKRGQNVTFRCDPISEHNRLYWYRQTLGQGPEFLTYFQNEAQLEKSRLLSDRFSAERPKGSFSTLEIQRTEQGDSAMYLCASSSLSAGTRYREQYFGPGTRLTVT.

J is TRBJ1-2 and V is TRBV3-1 (or the pseudogene TRBV3-2), with a weak D call TRBD1 (6 bases). The V end lost 1 base, the J end lost 8 bases, and 17 bases lay between the germline ends. There are 15 residues in the CDR3. CDR1 LGHDT and CDR2 YNNKEL come from the germline V gene (reference sequence). This CDR3 reads CASSQVGGGVGGYTF. The CDR3 DNA reads TGTGCCAGCAGCCAAGTTGGGGGGGGCGTCGGAGGCTACACCTTC.

Here the CDR3 reads CASTEAGGYSYEQYF. The CDR3 DNA reads TGTGCCAGCACCGAAGCGGGGGGCTATTCCTACGAGCAGTACTTC. The rearrangement links TRBV5-6 to TRBJ2-7; 9 nucleotides align to TRBD2. CDR1 and CDR2 from the germline V gene are SGHDT and YYEEEE. V lost 6 bases to trimming and J lost 1 base; unmatched junction nucleotides: 8. This CDR3 comprises 15 residues.

The rearrangement joins TRBV19 to TRBJ2-1; 9 nucleotides agree with TRBD2. With 3 bases clipped from V and 7 bases from J, the junction kept 7 bases outside the gene matches. Germline CDR1 and CDR2: LNHDA and SQIVND (reference sequence). The CDR3 consists of 15 residues. CDR3 DNA: TGTGCCAGTAGTATTTATAGCGGGAGTACAAATGAGCAGTTCTTC. Translation: CASSIYSGSTNEQFF.

The J gene is TRBJ1-6, the V gene TRBV6-5; D uncertain. Germline CDR1 and CDR2: MNHEY and SVGAGI. V lost 0 bases, J lost 4 bases, and 10 bases lay in between. CDR3 length: 16 residues. The CDR3 loop reads CASSYSTRKYNSPLHF. The CDR3 DNA reads as TGTGCCAGCAGTTACTCGACGAGGAAGTATAATTCACCCCTCCACTTT.

The chain links TRBV6-5 to TRBJ1-1; D is uncertain. This CDR3 is built from 14 residues. V lost 6 bases to trimming and J lost 1 base, with 12 bases between them. Germline V gene sequence: CDR1 MNHEY, CDR2 SVGAGI. The CDR3 sequence: CASSKTGSNTEAFF. DNA for the CDR3: TGTGCCAGCAGCAAAACCGGGTCGAACACTGAAGCTTTCTTT.

CDR3 region: CASSGSGQGVGDTQYF. Written as DNA, the CDR3 is TGTGCCAGCAGCGGATCGGGACAGGGGGTCGGAGATACGCAGTATTTT. The V call is TRBV9, the J call TRBJ2-3; TRBD1 matches 11 bases. Germline trimming cut 3 bases from V and 5 bases from J; bases unmatched to any gene: 8. Germline V lookup: CDR1 SGDLS, CDR2 YYNGEE. The CDR3 is made up of 16 amino acids.

The rearrangement links TRBV28 to TRBJ2-3; the D gene is possibly TRBD2 (7 bases). This CDR3 has 16 residues. Germline values: CDR1 MDHEN, CDR2 SYDVKM. Trimming stripped 5 bases from V and 1 base from J, with 16 bases between. For the CDR3, the DNA is TGTGCCAGCAGTGTTACGGGGGGCGAGGGCACAGATACGCAGTATTTT. This codes for CASSVTGGEGTDTQYF.

The chain uses TRBV4-2 and TRBJ2-3, with TRBD1 as a possible D gene (6 bases). The CDR3 extends over 15 amino acids. Germline lookup yields CDR1 LGHNA and CDR2 YNFKEQ. With 4 bases removed from V and 2 bases from J, the gap between germline ends came to 13 bases. Here the CDR3 DNA reads TGTGCCAGCAGCCGATCAGGGGATTCCACAGATACGCAGTATTTT. Encoded protein: CASSRSGDSTDTQYF.